This T cell receptor beta chain was observed in a study of regulatory T cells in long-lasting Graves disease. Relying on iRepertoire HTBI primers and Arm-PCR of CDR3 regions, the team built TCR beta libraries. TCRdb fed the multiplex PCR reads into MiXCR, producing one record per CDR3 protein. The sample yields hundreds of thousands of distinct CDR3 sequences, less than 25% seen once. Points on this clonotype: A far larger clone is one nucleotide away, so this likely arose from a read error.

Time point denoted: persistent/refractory GD, antithyroid drugs over 5 years with positive TRAb. PBMCs were the source of the RNA used for TCR sequencing. The sample in question was peripheral blood mononuclear cells (PBMCs), obtained when the disease was refractory, from a patient treated with antithyroid drugs. This TCR derives from a female donor with Graves disease.

CDR3 region: CAGSITSGRFHF. CDR3 nucleotide sequence: TGTGCCGGCAGCATAACTAGCGGGAGGTTCCACTTC. J is TRBJ2-5 and V is TRBV7-2, with 12 positions matching TRBD2. This CDR3 region has 12 residues. Germline V gene lookup returns CDR1 SGHTA and CDR2 FQGNSA.